This TCR beta chain was found in a study of human T cells and chemical hapten exposure. Looked up from germline, CDR1 is KGHSH and CDR2 is LQKENI. There are 17 residues in the CDR3. Trimming removed 0 bases from V and 5 bases from J, with 19 bases in between. This clonotype was detected ten times or more. The antigen remains unidentified. Regarding time point: pre-sensitization, week 0. Treatment reported: therapeutic diphenylcyclopropenone sensitization with weekly scalp DPC. Study-level findings and limits: Patch test score rose with PT1 expanded TCRs, significant at 8, 16, 32, not 4.

Using its own MiXCR run on the RACE reads, TCRdb lists one record per CDR3 protein. The sample lists under 50,000 distinct CDR3 sequences; less than 9% were seen once. This chain connects TRBV18 to TRBJ1-1; D not resolved. This sequence was found in a woman aged 45 to 65 with alopecia areata. Some clones in this sample may be carry-over from other donors' samples. The sequenced sample was whole blood, obtained in connection with sensitization to the hapten diphenylcyclopropenone (DPC). The CDR3 region is CASSPPLGRARGTEAFF. The CDR3 DNA follows: TGTGCCAGCTCACCACCCCTTGGGAGGGCACGAGGGACTGAAGCTTTCTTT.